Listed here are 9 T cell receptor beta chains from one sample, sequenced in a study of cytomegalovirus exposure and HLA in healthy donors. Produced via immunoSEQ multiplex PCR; TCRdb's table is partial and in-frame only. The table includes 250,000 to 400,000 clones, 88% detected once. The sequenced sample consisted of PBMCs. These receptors came from a man younger than 45 in good health and CMV-seronegative.

The CDR3 nucleotides read TGTGCCAGCAGCTTACGACTAGCGGGCACTAGCACAGATACGCAGTATTTT. It translates to CASSLRLAGTSTDTQYF. This chain joins TRBV5-4 and TRBJ2-3, with 10 bases identical to TRBD2. V was pared by 2 bases and J by 0 bases, with 6 bases of the junction left unmatched. The CDR3 length is 17 residues. Germline values: CDR1 SGHNT, CDR2 YYREEE (reference sequence).

This sequence joins TRBV19 and TRBJ1-6; D unclear. This CDR3 contains 17 residues. Germline CDR1 reads LNHDA; CDR2 reads SQIVND (reference sequence). V was cut by 1 base and J by 1 base, with 11 bases left in between. CDR3 residues: CASSIVARGSYNSPLHF. CDR3 DNA: TGTGCCAGTAGTATAGTGGCCAGAGGGTCCTATAATTCACCCCTCCACTTT.

CDR3 coding DNA: TGTGCCAGCAGCGTAGGCAGAAGTAATGAAAAACTGTTTTTT. This gives the protein CASSVGRSNEKLFF. The chain links TRBV9 to TRBJ1-4, with D hard to call. V was shortened by 0 bases and J by 4 bases, with 7 bases between the two germline ends. Per germline, CDR1 SGDLS and CDR2 YYNGEE. This CDR3 comprises 14 residues.

The chain combines TRBV6-4 with TRBJ2-2; TRBD1 might be the D (5 bases). CDR1 is MRHNA and CDR2 is SNTAGT in the germline V gene. The CDR3 loop spans 14 amino acids. V lost 6 bases and J lost 2, with 10 bases in between. The CDR3 coding sequence is TGTGCCAGCAGCCGACAGACCAACACCGGGGAGCTGTTTTTT. This gives the protein CASSRQTNTGELFF.

CDR3 in DNA: TGTGCCAGCACTCGACTAGTCGCCTCCTACGAGCAGTACTTC. It encodes CASTRLVASYEQYF. The chain has TRBV2 and TRBJ2-7; D might be TRBD2 (6 bases). The CDR3 covers 14 residues. Germline V lookup: CDR1 SNHLY, CDR2 FYNNEI. With 7 bases removed from V and 0 bases from J, the gap between germline ends came to 13 bases.

The chain uses TRBV4-1 and TRBJ1-2, with 10 bases fitting TRBD1. With V trimmed by 3 bases and J by 7 bases, 11 bases remained unmatched. The CDR3 length is 16 residues. The germline CDR1 and CDR2 sequences are MGHRA and YSYEKL. CDR3 nucleotides: TGCGCCAGCAGCCACGTTAAGAGGGACAGGGGATCTGGCTACACCTTC. The encoded protein is CASSHVKRDRGSGYTF.

The chain has TRBV6-5 and TRBJ2-2; 13 nucleotides agree with TRBD2. This CDR3 has 15 residues. The trim removed 5 bases at V and 6 bases at J, leaving 3 bases unmatched. Germline V gives CDR1 MNHEY, CDR2 SVGAGI. The CDR3 protein is CASSGLAGAPGELFF. CDR3 bases: TGTGCCAGCAGTGGACTAGCGGGGGCCCCCGGGGAGCTGTTTTTT.

This rearrangement joins TRBV13 to TRBJ1-6; D not certain. V dropped 2 bases and J dropped 1 base, with 3 bases sitting between them. The CDR3 length is 14 residues. The germline V gene encodes CDR1 PRHDT and CDR2 FYEKMQ (reference sequence). The CDR3 DNA reads as TGTGCCAGCAGCTTACAGTCCTATAATTCACCCCTCCACTTT. This gives the protein CASSLQSYNSPLHF.

This chain connects TRBV5-1 to TRBJ2-2, with 8 bases fitting TRBD1. This CDR3 spans 18 amino acids. Per the germline V gene, CDR1 is SGHRS and CDR2 is YFSETQ. V was clipped by 0 bases and J by 4 bases; unmatched bases: 11. DNA for the CDR3: TGCGCCAGCAGCTTGGCCATGGGGACAGGCCTATTCACCGGGGAGCTGTTTTTT. Its protein is CASSLAMGTGLFTGELFF.